Listed here are 13 T cell receptor beta chains from one sample, sequenced in a study of blood T cells in healthy people across ages. It was with a sample-barcoded 5' primer and a J-beta primer mix that a second PCR of roughly 7 to 12 cycles was run. One entry per CDR3 protein, called by TCRdb with MiXCR from the 5' RACE reads. This table has some 1,500,000 distinct CDR3 sequences, about 45% appearing once. Sequencing was performed on blood. Receptors originate from a woman younger than 35 in good health.

This clonotype has a handful of counts. This chain links TRBV4-3 with TRBJ2-7, with D possibly matching TRBD1 (6 bases). Trimming pared 0 bases from V and 0 bases from J, leaving 12 bases between. Germline V gene sequence: CDR1 LGHNA, CDR2 YSLEER. This CDR3 contains 16 residues. The CDR3 DNA sequence: TGCGCCAGCAGCCAAGATAGGGGGACACCCTCCTACGAGCAGTACTTC. Protein product: CASSQDRGTPSYEQYF.

The V and J genes are TRBV12-3 or TRBV12-4 and TRBJ2-1; D gene ambiguous. The CDR3 runs to 15 residues. Trimming cost V 2 bases and J 0 bases, with 8 bases left between them. The CDR3 loop is CASSLHVYSYNEQFF. The CDR3 DNA is TGTGCCAGCAGTTTACACGTCTACTCCTACAATGAGCAGTTCTTC.

The chain combines TRBV4-2 with TRBJ1-2, with no clear D. This CDR3 comprises 14 residues. Germline V gene lookup returns CDR1 LGHNA and CDR2 YNFKEQ. Trimming left V 0 bases short and J 6 bases short, with 11 bases between. CDR3 DNA: TGTGCCAGCAGCCAAGATGGGTGGTGGGATGGCTACACCTTC. Its protein is CASSQDGWWDGYTF.

This clonotype was counted only a few times. The chain couples TRBV6-2 or TRBV6-3 to TRBJ2-7; no reliable D call. V lost 4 bases and J 5 bases, leaving 12 bases between the germline ends. This CDR3 is built from 13 residues. Germline V lookup: CDR1 MNHEY, CDR2 SVGEGT. CDR3: CASSSWGYDEQYF. For the CDR3, the DNA is TGTGCCAGCAGTTCTTGGGGTTACGACGAGCAGTACTTC.

This chain joins TRBV7-9 and TRBJ1-2; D not certain. The V gene's germline CDR1 is SEHNR and CDR2 FQNEAQ (reference sequence). Trimming cost V 6 bases and J 9 bases, with 14 bases left between them. CDR3 length equals 12 residues. The CDR3 spells CASSSRSMSYTF. CDR3 DNA sequence: TGTGCCAGCAGTAGTCGGAGTATGAGCTACACCTTC.

This clonotype was found a few times. The chain carries TRBV6-5 and TRBJ1-1; no reliable D call. There are 11 residues in the CDR3. Per germline, CDR1 MNHEY and CDR2 SVGAGI. Deletions cut 7 bases from V and 2 bases from J, with 5 bases between. CDR3 DNA: TGTGCCAGCATTGTAAACACTGAAGCTTTCTTT. Its protein product is CASIVNTEAFF.

This clonotype was counted between two and nine times. V gene TRBV4-1 combines with J gene TRBJ1-5; TRBD1 aligns across 7 bases. This CDR3 is 14 amino acids long. Per germline, CDR1 MGHRA and CDR2 YSYEKL. J lost 6 bases, V lost 2 bases, and 4 bases had no gene match. CDR3 sequence reads: CASSQTQGFQPQHF. CDR3 nucleotide sequence: TGCGCCAGCAGCCAAACACAGGGGTTTCAGCCCCAGCATTTT.

This clonotype has only one observation. This chain links TRBV6-2 or TRBV6-3 with TRBJ2-1; 8 nucleotides match TRBD2. The DNA end is a closer match to TRBJ2-7, so the J assignment may be wrong. The germline V gene has CDR1 MNHEY and CDR2 SVGEGT. The CDR3 covers 19 residues. For the CDR3, the DNA is TGTGCCAGCAGTTACTTACTAGGTCGGGAGGGTCCCTCCTACAATGAGCAGTACTTC. Encoded protein: CASSYLLGREGPSYNEQYF.

A few counts support this clonotype. V usage is TRBV5-1 and J usage is TRBJ1-2; 11 bases are a match to TRBD1. The CDR3 runs to 16 residues. V was pared by 0 bases and J by 1 base, with 2 bases of the junction left unmatched. Germline CDR1 and CDR2: SGHRS and YFSETQ. CDR3 DNA: TGCGCCAGCAGCTTGGGGACAGGGGGCGGTAACTATGGCTACACCTTC. It encodes CASSLGTGGGNYGYTF.

This clonotype has only a few counts. This sequence joins TRBV29-1 and TRBJ1-1; D ambiguous. The germline V and J ends were trimmed by 4 bases and 0 bases, with 9 bases remaining between them. Per germline, CDR1 SQVTM and CDR2 ANQGSEA. The CDR3 consists of 13 residues. The chain's CDR3 is CSVVLQMNTEAFF. CDR3 nucleotide sequence: TGCAGCGTTGTTCTACAGATGAACACTGAAGCTTTCTTT.

The chain combines TRBV6-5 with TRBJ2-3; D is ambiguous. Germline values: CDR1 MNHEY, CDR2 SVGAGI. This CDR3 has 13 residues. The ends were cut back, 2 bases at V and 0 bases at J, with 3 bases in the middle. The CDR3 coding sequence is TGTGCCAGCAGTTACCACAGCACAGATACGCAGTATTTT. Translated: CASSYHSTDTQYF.

The rearrangement uses TRBV27 and TRBJ2-7, with 7 bases identical to TRBD1. After removal of 6 bases from V and 0 bases from J, the junction contained 5 bases not matched to a gene. The germline CDR1 and CDR2 sequences are MNHEY and SMNVEV (reference sequence). This CDR3 comprises 14 residues. The CDR3 bases are TGTGCCAGCAGACGGGACAGAGCCTCCTACGAGCAGTACTTC. Translation gives CASRRDRASYEQYF.

This chain links TRBV25-1 with TRBJ2-2; 7 bases map to TRBD1. The CDR3 runs to 16 residues. Germline V gene sequence: CDR1 MGHDK, CDR2 SYGVNS. Trimming cost V 3 bases and J 5 bases; bases outside gene matches: 9. Here the CDR3 reads CASSDTRIRGTGELFF. The CDR3 nucleotides read TGTGCCAGCAGTGACACCCGAATCAGGGGGACCGGGGAGCTGTTTTTT.